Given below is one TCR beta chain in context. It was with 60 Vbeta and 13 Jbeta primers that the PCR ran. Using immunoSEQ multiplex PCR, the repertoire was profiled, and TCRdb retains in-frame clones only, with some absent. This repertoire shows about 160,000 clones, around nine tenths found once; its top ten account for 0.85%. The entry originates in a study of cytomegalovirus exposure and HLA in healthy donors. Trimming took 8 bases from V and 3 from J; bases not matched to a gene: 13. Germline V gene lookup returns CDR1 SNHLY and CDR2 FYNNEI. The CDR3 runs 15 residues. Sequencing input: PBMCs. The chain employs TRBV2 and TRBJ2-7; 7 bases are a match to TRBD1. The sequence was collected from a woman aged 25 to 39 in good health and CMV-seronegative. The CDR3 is CASLETRDSYYEQYF. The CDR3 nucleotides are TGTGCCAGCCTCGAGACCCGGGACAGTTACTACGAGCAGTACTTC.